The 18 T cell receptor beta chains below were found in one sample sequenced in a study of post-analysis software for immune sequencing data (dated by TCRdb to between 2014 and 2017). Points the paper makes about the study in general: Patients showed significantly higher frequencies than controls for about 5 TRBV segments, among them TRBV5-6, TRBV5-1 and TRBV20-1.

Their specific antigens are unknown. The library came from PCR. The sample was run on an Illumina HiSeq 2500. Unique molecular identifiers were incorporated into TCR beta cDNA libraries to reduce PCR and sequencing biases. TCRdb redid the processing of the public reads, applying fastp at Q25 and MiXCR, and retained in-frame beta chains. Rows are unified per CDR3 protein, each entry keeping the most common DNA and genes. The sample table holds some 690,000 distinct CDR3 sequences, of which 25% to 30% were seen once. The ten largest clones take up more than 0.45% of the sample. Sequences were obtained from blood. The receptor source for this set is a girl aged 10-17 years with multiple sclerosis.

This clonotype has just a few counts. The chain is built from TRBV20-1 and TRBJ2-7; D gene unclear. Germline-derived CDR1 and CDR2 are DFQATT and SNEGSKA (reference sequence). With 0 bases removed from V and 0 bases from J, the gap between germline ends came to 15 bases. There are 16 residues in the CDR3. CDR3 loop: CSAREVVLLSSYEQYF. CDR3 in DNA: TGCAGTGCTAGAGAGGTAGTCTTGTTAAGCTCCTACGAGCAGTACTTC.

The chain joins TRBV20-1 to TRBJ2-5, with 10 positions matching TRBD1. V was pared by 5 bases and J by 3 bases, with 3 bases of the junction left unmatched. The CDR3 runs to 13 residues. Germline V lookup: CDR1 DFQATT, CDR2 SNEGSKA (reference sequence). CDR3 residues: CSAGGQGKETQYF. CDR3 nucleotides: TGCAGTGCTGGGGGACAGGGGAAAGAGACCCAGTACTTC.

The chain employs TRBV11-3 and TRBJ2-3; D perhaps matches TRBD1 (6 bases). The V end lost 0 bases, the J end lost 3 bases, and 13 bases lay between the germline ends. Germline CDR1 is SGHNT and CDR2 is YENEEA. The CDR3 extends over 16 amino acids. The CDR3: CASSLDQTGGTDTQYF. Written as DNA, the CDR3 is TGTGCCAGCAGCTTAGATCAGACAGGCGGAACAGATACGCAGTATTTT.

The chain links TRBV27 to TRBJ1-2; 7 bases map to TRBD1. CDR3 length equals 15 residues. V dropped 5 bases and J dropped 0; count of bases not matched to a gene: 6. CDR1 MNHEY and CDR2 SMNVEV come from the germline V gene (reference sequence). CDR3 sequence reads: CASSGGTAPNYGYTF. The CDR3 DNA sequence: TGTGCCAGCAGTGGAGGGACAGCCCCTAACTATGGCTACACCTTC.

The chain employs TRBV24-1 and TRBJ1-5; no clear D. Germline V gene lookup returns CDR1 KGHDR and CDR2 SFDVKD. The V end was cut by 5 bases, the J end by 1 base, with 5 bases between. The CDR3 loop spans 13 amino acids. This CDR3 reads CATSAASNQPQHF. CDR3 DNA sequence: TGTGCCACCAGTGCTGCCAGCAATCAGCCCCAGCATTTT.

A few counts support this clonotype. This chain joins TRBV20-1 and TRBJ2-7; 10 nucleotides align to TRBD1. The V gene end was trimmed by 3 bases and the J gene end by 2 bases; junction bases not matched to a gene: 7. There are 15 residues in the CDR3. Germline CDR1 is DFQATT and CDR2 is SNEGSKA (reference sequence). This CDR3 is CSASFRTGGPYEQYF. In DNA, the CDR3 is TGCAGTGCTAGCTTTCGGACAGGGGGTCCCTACGAGCAGTACTTC.

The chain joins TRBV7-9 to TRBJ2-4; TRBD2 might be the D (5 bases). Germline V CDR1 and CDR2: SEHNR, FQNEAQ (reference sequence). V was pared by 6 bases and J by 13 bases, with 13 bases between. This CDR3 region has 11 residues. The CDR3 DNA reads TGTGCCAGCAGACCCATTGGGGAGCAGTACTTC. This gives the protein CASRPIGEQYF.

This clonotype was recorded a few times. The rearrangement links TRBV6-5 to TRBJ2-3; D call uncertain. V shed 6 bases and J shed 4 bases, with 14 bases lying between them. This CDR3 comprises 14 residues. Germline loops: CDR1 MNHEY, CDR2 SVGAGI. The CDR3 coding sequence is TGTGCCAGCAGCCCAATGGGCGAGGCAGATACGCAGTATTTT. The encoded protein is CASSPMGEADTQYF.

This clonotype has just a few counts. J is TRBJ2-4 and V is TRBV20-1; TRBD2 matches at 7 bases. The germline CDR1 and CDR2 sequences are DFQATT and SNEGSKA (reference sequence). CDR3 size: 13 residues. V was pared by 6 bases and J by 4 bases, with 6 bases of the junction left unmatched. CDR3 sequence reads: CSALGGGKNIQYF. The CDR3 bases are TGCAGTGCCCTAGGCGGGGGAAAAAACATTCAGTACTTC.

As to this clonotype: A read error may account for a junction end that differs from germline. The genes are TRBV5-1 and TRBJ2-3; D remains unclear. Germline assignment: CDR1 SGHRS and CDR2 YFSETQ. This CDR3 has 14 amino acids. The CDR3 bases are TGCGCCAGCAGCTTGGGGCGGCAGGTAGATGCGCAGTATTTT. This translates into CASSLGRQVDAQYF.

The chain links TRBV6-5 to TRBJ1-4; D not certain. Trimming removed 6 bases at V and 1 base at J, with 12 bases between. This CDR3 region has 15 residues. The germline gives CDR1 MNHEY, CDR2 SVGAGI. The CDR3 loop is CASSREAVTNEKLFF. The DNA of the CDR3 is TGTGCCAGCAGCCGGGAAGCGGTAACTAATGAAAAACTGTTTTTT.

This chain uses TRBV5-1 with TRBJ2-1, with TRBD2 matching 9 bases. Per germline, CDR1 SGHRS and CDR2 YFSETQ. The V and J ends lost 0 bases and 8 bases, in that order; junction bases with no gene match: 12. The CDR3 is made up of 17 amino acids. The CDR3 region has the DNA TGCGCCAGCAGCTTGGAACCCTGGCGGGAGGGCGCTCATGAGCAGTTCTTC. Its protein product is CASSLEPWREGAHEQFF.

This clonotype showed up just a few times. The CDR3 region is CASRLAAGSAYEQYF. In nucleotides, the CDR3 is TGTGCCAGCAGGCTAGCTGCAGGTTCTGCCTACGAGCAGTACTTC. The chain recombines TRBV7-9 with TRBJ2-7, with a possible D match to TRBD2 (5 bases). V dropped 6 bases and J dropped 2 bases, with 17 bases sitting between them. In germline, CDR1 is SEHNR, CDR2 FQNEAQ (reference sequence). The length of the CDR3 is 15 residues.

This clonotype was seen more than once but under ten times. The V gene is TRBV28, the J gene TRBJ2-1, with a possible D match to TRBD1 (5 bases). Per the germline V gene, CDR1 is MDHEN and CDR2 is SYDVKM. Trimming pared 1 base from V and 5 bases from J, leaving 9 bases between. This CDR3 region has 14 residues. The CDR3 region is CASSLLGLNNEQFF. CDR3 nucleotides: TGTGCCAGCAGTTTATTGGGGCTTAACAATGAGCAGTTCTTC.

This clonotype was counted at least ten times. The chain uses TRBV20-1 and TRBJ2-1; a weak D match, TRBD1 (5 bases). The CDR3 extends over 11 amino acids. The germline V gene has CDR1 DFQATT and CDR2 SNEGSKA (reference sequence). Trimming removed 7 bases at V and 10 bases at J, with 14 bases between. CDR3 sequence (DNA): TGCAGTGAATTATGGGGCTCGGAGCAGTTCTTC. This gives the protein CSELWGSEQFF.

Regarding this clonotype: Since a much larger clone is just one base distant, this may be a read error. The V and J genes are TRBV6-5 and TRBJ2-4; D gene uncertain. The CDR3 extends over 11 amino acids. Per germline, CDR1 MNHEY and CDR2 SVGAGI. DNA for the CDR3: TGTGCCTGCAGTTATAGGGACATTCAGTACTTC. Translated: CACSYRDIQYF.

This rearrangement joins TRBV20-1 to TRBJ2-5; D ambiguous. Trimming left V 1 base short and J 7 bases short, with 22 bases between. This CDR3 contains 16 residues. CDR1 is DFQATT and CDR2 is SNEGSKA in the germline V gene (reference sequence). The CDR3 is CSARVEVRIGDGTQYF. The CDR3, as DNA: TGCAGTGCTAGAGTGGAAGTAAGGATCGGCGATGGGACCCAGTACTTC.

The CDR3 is CASSRSSNGNTIYF. Written as DNA, the CDR3 is TGTGCCAGCAGCCGGAGTAGTAACGGAAACACCATATATTTT. The chain joins TRBV12-3 or TRBV12-4 to TRBJ1-3; D gene ambiguous. This CDR3 contains 14 residues. V dropped 6 bases and J dropped 4 bases, with 13 bases sitting between them.